This T cell receptor beta chain was recovered during a study of blood T cells in healthy people across ages. The CDR3 length is 13 residues. The V gene lost 2 bases and the J gene lost 9 bases, with 13 bases spanning the gap. Germline V gene lookup returns CDR1 SEHNR and CDR2 FQNEAQ (reference sequence). Study-wide points: Estimated diversity across one million T cells was deemed an underestimate.

In the case of this clonotype: What it recognizes is unknown.

A sample-barcoded 5' primer and a J-beta primer mix were used in a second PCR of roughly 7 to 11 cycles. TCRdb fed the 5' RACE reads into MiXCR, producing one record per CDR3 protein. The sample shows roughly 800,000 distinct CDR3 sequences, approximately 25% of them seen only once. This sample also appeared in a second study, on T cells of mothers and their children. That paper notes: The analysis detected no persistent microchimeric T cell clones.

The rearrangement links TRBV7-9 to TRBJ1-1; no definite D call. Sequencing was done on a sample of blood. The receptor was derived from a boy younger than 18 in good health. The CDR3 region is CASSLISGTKAFF. In DNA form, the CDR3 reads TGTGCCAGCAGCTTAATTTCGGGTACTAAAGCTTTCTTT.